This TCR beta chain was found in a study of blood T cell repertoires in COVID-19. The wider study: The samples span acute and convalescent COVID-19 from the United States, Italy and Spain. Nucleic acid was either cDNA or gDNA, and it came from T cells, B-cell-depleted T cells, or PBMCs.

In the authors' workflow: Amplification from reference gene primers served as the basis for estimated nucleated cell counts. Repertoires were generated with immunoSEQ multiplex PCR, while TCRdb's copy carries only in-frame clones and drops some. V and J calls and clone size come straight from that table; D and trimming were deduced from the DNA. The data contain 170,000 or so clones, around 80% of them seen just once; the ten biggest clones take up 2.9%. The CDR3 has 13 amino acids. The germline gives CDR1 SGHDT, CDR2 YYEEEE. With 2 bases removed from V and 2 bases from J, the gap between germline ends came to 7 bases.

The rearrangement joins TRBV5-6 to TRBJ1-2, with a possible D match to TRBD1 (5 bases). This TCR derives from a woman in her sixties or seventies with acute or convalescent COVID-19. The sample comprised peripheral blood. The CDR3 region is CASSFSGNYGYTF. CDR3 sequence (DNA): TGTGCCAGCAGCTTTTCAGGGAACTATGGCTACACCTTC. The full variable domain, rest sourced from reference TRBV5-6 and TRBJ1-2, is DAGVTQSPTHLIKTRGQQVTLRCSPKSGHDTVSWYQQALGQGPQFIFQYYEEEERQRGNFPDRFSGHQFPNYSSELNVNALLLGDSALYLCASSFSGNYGYTFGSGTRLTVV.